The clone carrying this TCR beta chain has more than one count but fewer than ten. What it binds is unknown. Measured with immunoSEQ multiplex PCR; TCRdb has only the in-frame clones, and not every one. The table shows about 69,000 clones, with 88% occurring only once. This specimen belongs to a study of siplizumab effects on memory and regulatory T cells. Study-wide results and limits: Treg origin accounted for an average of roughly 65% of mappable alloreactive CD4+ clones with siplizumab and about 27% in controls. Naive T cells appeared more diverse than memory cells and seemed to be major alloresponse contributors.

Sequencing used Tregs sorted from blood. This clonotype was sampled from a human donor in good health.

The CDR3 sequence: CASSVRQSNSPLHF. CDR3 DNA sequence: TGTGCCAGCAGTGTTCGGCAGAGTAATTCACCCCTCCACTTT. The chain uses TRBV2 and TRBJ1-6; D not certain. V was pared by 4 bases and J by 6 bases, with 10 bases between. The germline V gene has CDR1 SNHLY and CDR2 FYNNEI. This CDR3 contains 14 residues.